This TCR beta chain was observed in a study of blood T cell repertoires in COVID-19. At the level of the study: T cells, B-cell-depleted T cells, or PBMCs supplied cDNA or gDNA.

Participants, about 18 to 90 years old, spanned some 23 US areas. Recovered participants had two consecutive negative NP/OP PCR tests, healthcare professional clearance, or symptom resolution. In the source study's methods: Estimated nucleated cell counts came from reference gene primer amplification. Sequencing was performed with immunoSEQ multiplex PCR; in TCRdb, only in-frame clones are kept and a portion is missing. The D gene and trimming were derived from the DNA, and the V and J assignments and clone size from that table. The profile shows about 190,000 clones, about 81% of them singletons. From germline, CDR1 is KGHSH and CDR2 LQKENI. V lost 3 bases to trimming and J lost 4 bases; unmatched junction nucleotides: 7. This CDR3 is built from 15 residues.

The sequence was collected from a woman aged 25 to 39 who had recovered from COVID-19. The chain combines TRBV18 with TRBJ2-5; 8 bases align to TRBD2. The sample comprised PBMCs or T cells enriched from blood (not recorded which). As DNA, the CDR3 is TGTGCCAGCTCACCGGGGACTAGTAGTACAGAGACCCAGTACTTC. The encoded protein is CASSPGTSSTETQYF. The variable domain in full, completed from reference TRBV18 and TRBJ2-5, reads NAGVMQNPRHLVRRRGQEARLRCSPMKGHSHVYWYRQLPEEGLKFMVYLQKENIIDESGMPKERFSAEFPKEGPSILRIQQVVRGDSAAYFCASSPGTSSTETQYFGPGTRLLVL.